This T cell receptor beta chain was recorded in a study of read filtering for tumor transcriptome and immune sequencing. Study-wide background: Transcriptome libraries were built from DNase-treated RNA. Study-wide results and limits: Even smaller IR-seq throughput identified most shared clonotypes.

This clonotype was counted at least ten times. Its antigen is currently unknown. The library was built from 400 ng RNA with molecular barcoded adaptors for alpha/delta and beta/gamma chains. From the reads, TCRdb called clonotypes with MiXCR, one entry per CDR3 protein. In the table there are 100,000 to 150,000 distinct CDR3 sequences, around 13% of which are singletons. The sequenced sample was a population of CD138-negative cells sorted from bone marrow. The sequence came from a donor aged 40 or over with multiple myeloma.

The CDR3 coding sequence is TGCGCCAGCAGTCCGGGCCCAATAAGTGGTGAAAAACTGTTTTTT. Protein: CASSPGPISGEKLFF. This chain joins TRBV23-1 and TRBJ1-4, with D unresolved. TRBV23-1 belongs to the ORF category, with a function that is uncertain. The CDR3 runs to 15 residues. V shed 4 bases and J shed 7 bases, with 16 bases lying between them.